One and the same sample provided the 32 T cell receptor beta chains below, sequenced in a study of response to subunit inactivated influenza vaccine. TCRdb re-called the RT-PCR reads through MiXCR, storing one row per CDR3 protein. The repertoire holds over 650,000 distinct CDR3 sequences, around 18% seen once, with roughly 11% in the top ten. The sequencing here drew on PBMCs from blood, taken 5 days after vaccination. The receptors come from a man aged 50-59 years who received an inactivated influenza vaccine.

CDR3 amino acids: CAIPRAGSREETQYF. The DNA for the CDR3 is TGTGCCATCCCCCGGGCTGGGTCACGGGAAGAGACCCAGTACTTC. The chain carries TRBV5-6 and TRBJ2-5; D not certain. CDR3 length: 15 amino acids. Trimming removed 9 bases at V and 3 bases at J, with 21 bases between. CDR1 and CDR2 (germline): SGHDT, YYEEEE.

In this sample, this clonotype turned up many times. The chain uses TRBV10-3 and TRBJ2-7, with D maybe TRBD1 (6 bases). Trimming stripped 0 bases from V and 5 bases from J, with 11 bases between. Germline V CDR1 and CDR2: ENHRY, SYGVKD. This CDR3 region has 14 residues. The CDR3 region is CAISESGDNHEQYF. The DNA of the CDR3 is TGTGCCATCAGTGAGTCAGGGGACAACCACGAGCAGTACTTC.

The V gene is TRBV30, the J gene TRBJ2-5; TRBD1 might be the D (6 bases). With 2 bases removed from V and 1 base from J, the gap between germline ends came to 8 bases. CDR3 length equals 13 residues. CDR1 is GTSNPN and CDR2 is SVGIG in the germline V gene (reference sequence). The CDR3 DNA reads as TGTGCCTGGAGTCCGGACAGCCAAGAGACCCAGTACTTC. Encoded protein: CAWSPDSQETQYF.

This clonotype was detected ten times or more. The chain uses TRBV12-3 or TRBV12-4 and TRBJ2-3; D not resolved. The CDR3 covers 11 residues. Trimming pared 6 bases from V and 7 bases from J, leaving 8 bases between. DNA of the CDR3: TGTGCCAGCAGCCTAGATTATACGCAGTATTTT. Translation: CASSLDYTQYF.

This clonotype occurred a few times. The chain couples TRBV20-1 to TRBJ1-2; D unclear. The CDR3 totals 13 residues. Trimming removed 5 bases from V and 4 bases from J, with 14 bases in between. Germline-derived CDR1 and CDR2 are DFQATT and SNEGSKA (reference sequence). For the CDR3, the DNA is TGCAGTGCTGACCGGGAGGATAGCTATGGCTACACCTTC. This gives the protein CSADREDSYGYTF.

This clonotype was observed a few times. The V call is TRBV29-1, the J call TRBJ2-7; D gene uncertain. V lost 4 bases to trimming and J lost 3 bases, with 25 bases between them. This CDR3 is 17 amino acids long. Germline lookup yields CDR1 SQVTM and CDR2 ANQGSEA. The CDR3 region has the DNA TGCAGCGTTGCAGCGTGGAACGCCTCAAGATTCGTCTACGAGCAGTACTTC. Amino acid sequence: CSVAAWNASRFVYEQYF.

This clonotype was observed a handful of times. The rearrangement links TRBV5-1 to TRBJ1-1, with 11 bases fitting TRBD1. V lost 4 bases and J lost 5; bases outside the gene matches: 4. This CDR3 is 14 amino acids long. CDR1 is SGHRS and CDR2 is YFSETQ in the germline V gene. CDR3 coding DNA: TGCGCCAGCAGCAAGGGACAGGGGGGGACTGAAGCTTTCTTT. Its protein product is CASSKGQGGTEAFF.

This clonotype was counted between two and nine times. The V gene is TRBV20-1, the J gene TRBJ2-5; the match to TRBD1 covers 9 bases. V lost 6 bases to trimming and J lost 4 bases; unmatched junction nucleotides: 9. The CDR3 runs to 14 residues. The germline CDR1 and CDR2 sequences are DFQATT and SNEGSKA (reference sequence). CDR3 bases: TGCAGTGCGGCCGGGACAGGGATCCCAGAGACCCAGTACTTC. The encoded protein is CSAAGTGIPETQYF.

Many counts were recorded for this clonotype. The gene calls are TRBV12-3 or TRBV12-4 and TRBJ2-7, with 8 bases lining up with TRBD2. CDR3 length: 13 residues. Trimming removed 8 bases from V and 7 bases from J; junction bases left unmatched: 10. CDR3 DNA: TGTGCCAGCCGATTAGCGGGATCACAGGAGCAGTACTTC. Its protein product is CASRLAGSQEQYF.

This clonotype turned up a few times. The V call is TRBV4-1, the J call TRBJ2-1; D may be TRBD1 or TRBD2 (6 bases each). This CDR3 is 17 amino acids long. Trimming stripped 8 bases from V and 5 bases from J, with 25 bases between. Germline-derived CDR1 and CDR2 are MGHRA and YSYEKL. CDR3 sequence reads: CASGTTFRGVRDNEQFF. As DNA, the CDR3 is TGCGCCAGCGGAACGACCTTTAGGGGGGTACGAGACAATGAGCAGTTCTTC.

This chain uses TRBV7-2 with TRBJ2-7, with 7 nucleotides matching TRBD1. V was pared by 5 bases and J by 2 bases, with 9 bases of the junction left unmatched. The CDR3 consists of 15 residues. Germline assignment: CDR1 SGHTA and CDR2 FQGNSA. The DNA of the CDR3 is TGTGCCAGCAGCAGAACAGGGGCCCTAACCTACGAGCAGTACTTC. This codes for CASSRTGALTYEQYF. Filled out from reference TRBV7-2 and TRBJ2-7, the complete variable domain reads GAGVSQSPSNKVTEKGKDVELRCDPISGHTALYWYRQSLGQGLEFLIYFQGNSAPDKSGLPSDRFSAERTGGSVSTLTIQRTQQEDSAVYLCASSRTGALTYEQYFGPGTRLTVT.

This clonotype was seen only once. The CDR3 bases are TGTGCCAGCAGCTCGGGGGGGGCAGGGGGCTATGGCTACACCTTC. Residues: CASSSGGAGGYGYTF. The chain has TRBV7-2 and TRBJ1-2; 7 bases align to TRBD1. Per the germline V gene, CDR1 is SGHTA and CDR2 is FQGNSA. V lost 4 bases, J lost 4 bases, and 9 bases stayed unmatched. This CDR3 comprises 15 residues. The whole variable domain, filled in from reference TRBV7-2 and TRBJ1-2, reads GAGVSQSPSNKVTEKGKDVELRCDPISGHTALYWYRQSLGQGLEFLIYFQGNSAPDKSGLPSDRFSAERTGGSVSTLTIQRTQQEDSAVYLCASSSGGAGGYGYTFGSGTRLTVV.

This sequence joins TRBV20-1 and TRBJ2-1, with D possibly matching TRBD2 (6 bases). Germline V gene sequence: CDR1 DFQATT, CDR2 SNEGSKA (reference sequence). The CDR3 has 15 residues. V was cut by 6 bases and J by 6 bases, with 21 bases left in between. The CDR3 sequence is CSARETSIGVNEQFF. For the CDR3, the DNA is TGCAGTGCCCGCGAAACTAGCATTGGAGTCAATGAGCAGTTCTTC.

The chain has TRBV20-1 and TRBJ2-2; D is undetermined. The CDR3 has 13 amino acids. Germline V gene sequence: CDR1 DFQATT, CDR2 SNEGSKA (reference sequence). Trimming cost V 2 bases and J 0 bases, with 4 bases left between them. The CDR3 protein is CSARRTNTGELFF. DNA of the CDR3: TGCAGTGCTAGACGGACGAACACCGGGGAGCTGTTTTTT.

Only a few counts were recorded for this clonotype. The chain employs TRBV9 and TRBJ2-1, with TRBD2 matching 15 bases. The CDR3 extends over 15 amino acids. The germline V gene encodes CDR1 SGDLS and CDR2 YYNGEE. Trimming cost V 4 bases and J 8 bases; bases outside gene matches: 4. CDR3 region: CASSFGLAGGDEQFF. Here the CDR3 DNA reads TGTGCCAGCAGCTTTGGACTAGCGGGGGGGGATGAGCAGTTCTTC.

The V gene is TRBV10-3, the J gene TRBJ2-2, with D possibly being TRBD1 (6 bases). The V gene's germline CDR1 is ENHRY and CDR2 SYGVKD. Trimming removed 4 bases at V and 4 bases at J, with 16 bases between. CDR3 length: 16 residues. The CDR3 spells CAISVYRVVGTGELFF. The CDR3, as DNA: TGTGCCATCAGTGTTTACAGGGTTGTGGGCACCGGGGAGCTGTTTTTT.

The CDR3 DNA follows: TGCGCCAGCAGCTCCGGACAGGGGATGTTTTTT. Protein: CASSSGQGMFF. The genes are TRBV5-1 and TRBJ1-4; 9 positions agree with TRBD1. V lost 3 bases, J lost 15 bases, and 3 bases stayed unmatched. Germline CDR1 reads SGHRS; CDR2 reads YFSETQ. The CDR3 loop spans 11 amino acids.

This clonotype was counted only a few times. The CDR3 protein is CASSVAGYEQFF. The CDR3 DNA follows: TGTGCCAGCAGCGTGGCTGGCTATGAGCAGTTCTTC. The chain couples TRBV9 to TRBJ2-1, with D unclear. V was pared by 2 bases and J by 8 bases, with 8 bases between. CDR3 length equals 12 residues. Germline CDR1 SGDLS, CDR2 YYNGEE.

The chain combines TRBV4-1 with TRBJ2-3; 10 bases are shared with TRBD2. CDR3 length: 15 residues. Per germline, CDR1 MGHRA and CDR2 YSYEKL. The V and J ends lost 1 base and 6 bases, in that order; junction bases with no gene match: 4. CDR3 coding DNA: TGCGCCAGCAGCCAAGGGGGGACTAGCGACGATACGCAGTATTTT. It codes for CASSQGGTSDDTQYF.

The gene calls are TRBV5-1 and TRBJ1-2, with D possibly TRBD1 on 5 matching bases. This CDR3 is built from 16 residues. The germline gives CDR1 SGHRS, CDR2 YFSETQ. V dropped 5 bases and J dropped 5 bases, with 22 bases sitting between them. CDR3 loop: CASRKPGRSSPYGYTF. As DNA, the CDR3 is TGCGCCAGCAGAAAACCGGGACGCTCAAGCCCTTATGGCTACACCTTC.

This sequence joins TRBV29-1 and TRBJ2-1; D uncertain. Germline V gene lookup returns CDR1 SQVTM and CDR2 ANQGSEA. Trimming pared 8 bases from V and 0 bases from J, leaving 14 bases between. The CDR3 is made up of 14 amino acids. The CDR3, as DNA: TGCAGCTTGGCCCGCACCAGCTCCTACAATGAGCAGTTCTTC. It codes for CSLARTSSYNEQFF.

This clonotype was observed a few times. V gene TRBV28 combines with J gene TRBJ2-5; no firm D call. The CDR3 length is 12 residues. Per the germline V gene, CDR1 is MDHEN and CDR2 is SYDVKM. V lost 6 bases and J lost 6, with 11 bases in between. For the CDR3, the DNA is TGTGCCAGCAGACTCGGTCGGAAGACCCAGTACTTC. This encodes CASRLGRKTQYF.

This clonotype has only a few counts. J is TRBJ2-7 and V is TRBV7-2; D perhaps matches TRBD1 (5 bases). Trimming removed 1 base at V and 0 bases at J, with 7 bases between. The CDR3 sequence is 14 residues long. The germline V gene has CDR1 SGHTA and CDR2 FQGNSA. The CDR3 sequence: CASSLDQGSYEQYF. DNA of the CDR3: TGTGCCAGCAGCTTAGATCAGGGCTCCTACGAGCAGTACTTC. Variable domain in full (rest from reference TRBV7-2 and TRBJ2-7): GAGVSQSPSNKVTEKGKDVELRCDPISGHTALYWYRQSLGQGLEFLIYFQGNSAPDKSGLPSDRFSAERTGGSVSTLTIQRTQQEDSAVYLCASSLDQGSYEQYFGPGTRLTVT.

The chain recombines TRBV6-2 or TRBV6-3 with TRBJ1-6, with TRBD1 matching 8 bases. After removal of 0 bases from V and 0 bases from J, the junction contained 13 bases not matched to a gene. The CDR3 is 21 residues long. Per germline, CDR1 MNHEY and CDR2 SVGEGT. The CDR3 sequence: CASSYSVAGQGYSSYNSPLHF. Written as DNA, the CDR3 is TGTGCCAGCAGTTACTCGGTGGCCGGACAGGGTTACAGCTCCTATAATTCACCCCTCCACTTT.

This clonotype was detected only a few times. The chain couples TRBV5-1 to TRBJ2-2, with D possibly being TRBD1 (5 bases). Germline CDR1 and CDR2: SGHRS and YFSETQ. V lost 0 bases to trimming and J lost 1 base, with 10 bases between them. This CDR3 contains 16 residues. CDR3: CASSLGNTGNTGELFF. The CDR3 nucleotides read TGCGCCAGCAGCTTGGGGAACACAGGGAACACCGGGGAGCTGTTTTTT.

This clonotype was counted only a few times. This rearrangement joins TRBV7-2 to TRBJ2-7; TRBD1 aligns across 7 bases. V lost 5 bases and J lost 3; bases outside the gene matches: 10. Germline V lookup: CDR1 SGHTA, CDR2 FQGNSA. This CDR3 has 15 residues. In nucleotides, the CDR3 is TGTGCCAGCAGCGTTAAGACAGGGATCGGCTACGAGCAGTACTTC. The encoded protein is CASSVKTGIGYEQYF. Supplemented by reference TRBV7-2 and TRBJ2-7, the full variable domain reads GAGVSQSPSNKVTEKGKDVELRCDPISGHTALYWYRQSLGQGLEFLIYFQGNSAPDKSGLPSDRFSAERTGGSVSTLTIQRTQQEDSAVYLCASSVKTGIGYEQYFGPGTRLTVT.

Many counts were recorded for this clonotype. The chain combines TRBV7-9 with TRBJ2-7; weak D call: TRBD1 (6 bases). Germline V lookup: CDR1 SEHNR, CDR2 FQNEAQ (reference sequence). There are 14 residues in the CDR3. V shed 5 bases and J shed 1 base, with 12 bases lying between them. Written as DNA, the CDR3 is TGTGCCAGCAGCCCACTGGACAGATCCTACGAGCAGTACTTC. Protein sequence: CASSPLDRSYEQYF. Together with reference TRBV7-9 and TRBJ2-7, the CDR3 gives the full variable domain: DTGVSQNPRHKITKRGQNVTFRCDPISEHNRLYWYRQTLGQGPEFLTYFQNEAQLEKSRLLSDRFSAERPKGSFSTLEIQRTEQGDSAMYLCASSPLDRSYEQYFGPGTRLTVT.

This clonotype was seen more than once but under ten times. V and J are TRBV11-2 and TRBJ2-3, with TRBD1 matching 9 bases. The CDR3 sequence is 17 residues long. Germline lookup yields CDR1 SGHAT and CDR2 FQNNGV. Unmatched junction bases numbered 10, after V lost 5 bases and J lost 1 base. The CDR3: CASSTLRRDRGTDTQYF. CDR3 nucleotides: TGTGCCAGCAGCACGCTGCGTCGGGACAGGGGCACAGATACGCAGTATTTT. The whole variable domain, filled in from reference TRBV11-2 and TRBJ2-3, reads EAGVAQSPRYKIIEKRQSVAFWCNPISGHATLYWYQQILGQGPKLLIQFQNNGVVDDSQLPKDRFSAERLKGVDSTLKIQPAKLEDSAVYLCASSTLRRDRGTDTQYFGPGTRLTVL.

In its sample, this clonotype was seen a few times. The chain links TRBV20-1 to TRBJ2-3; 9 nucleotides align to TRBD2. CDR3 size: 16 residues. Germline V CDR1 and CDR2: DFQATT, SNEGSKA (reference sequence). V was clipped by 3 bases and J by 6 bases; unmatched bases: 13. The CDR3: CSARLGLAGLGDTQYF. DNA for the CDR3: TGCAGTGCTAGGTTGGGGCTAGCGGGGCTTGGGGATACGCAGTATTTT.

The chain recombines TRBV7-6 with TRBJ1-2; D is uncertain. From germline, CDR1 is SGHVS and CDR2 FNYEAQ. The CDR3 consists of 14 residues. With 5 bases removed from V and 0 bases from J, the gap between germline ends came to 10 bases. CDR3 bases: TGTGCCAGCAGCACTGGCGGGGCTAACTATGGCTACACCTTC. It encodes CASSTGGANYGYTF. The full variable domain, its missing parts supplied by reference TRBV7-6 and TRBJ1-2, is GAGVSQSPRYKVTKRGQDVALRCDPISGHVSLYWYRQALGQGPEFLTYFNYEAQQDKSGLPNDRFSAERPEGSISTLTIQRTEQRDSAMYRCASSTGGANYGYTFGSGTRLTVV.

This clonotype has a handful of counts. For the CDR3, the DNA is TGTGCCAGCAGCACGACGGTCCCGCTTAACTATGGCTACACCTTC. The encoded protein is CASSTTVPLNYGYTF. V usage is TRBV7-2 and J usage is TRBJ1-2; D not resolved. CDR1 is SGHTA and CDR2 is FQGNSA in the germline V gene. The CDR3 is 15 residues long. V lost 5 bases and J 1 base, leaving 14 bases between the germline ends. The full variable domain, completed using reference TRBV7-2 and TRBJ1-2, is GAGVSQSPSNKVTEKGKDVELRCDPISGHTALYWYRQSLGQGLEFLIYFQGNSAPDKSGLPSDRFSAERTGGSVSTLTIQRTQQEDSAVYLCASSTTVPLNYGYTFGSGTRLTVV.

Concerning this clonotype itself: This clone may be a read error of a much larger clone one base away. The rearrangement uses TRBV20-1 and TRBJ2-7; 13 positions agree with TRBD2. In germline, CDR1 is DFQATT, CDR2 SNEGSKA (reference sequence). This CDR3 region has 14 residues. DNA of the CDR3: TGCAGTGCGCAGGGACTAGCGGGGACATACGAGGAGTACTTC. Translation: CSAQGLAGTYEEYF.